These T cell receptor beta chains were read from a single sample in a study of shared clonotypes between healthy human individuals. TCRdb keeps only in-frame clones here, not all; method: immunoSEQ multiplex PCR. The repertoire holds 650,000 to 800,000 clones, with 92% as singletons. The sequencing input was naive CD8+ T cells sorted from blood. All receptors come from a young man in good health. The CDR3 runs from the conserved cysteine through the conserved F or W. Each record gives: J gene, clone size, V gene, D gene, CDR3 protein. The D gene is left open where the match is weak. Only part of the rows carry a size: once, few, many, or a class if the clone is expanded.

>TRBJ1-2|.|TRBV20-1|.
CSVVEYYGYTF
>TRBJ1-5|.|TRBV15|.
CATSTGNQPQHF
>TRBJ2-7|.|TRBV27|.
CASSPGSFIEQYF
>TRBJ2-1|.|TRBV7-9|.
CASSLGQGGKVGQFF
>TRBJ2-1|.|TRBV30|.
CAWFGLGESSYEQFF
>TRBJ1-2|.|TRBV29-1|.
CSVLVDYGYTF
>TRBJ2-7|once|TRBV7-4|.
CASSDSLTTYEQYF
>TRBJ2-1|.|TRBV2|.
CASVIYNEQFF
>TRBJ1-1|.|TRBV9|.
CASSAQGGTEAFF
>TRBJ2-1|.|TRBV27|TRBD2
CASSLAGVGYNEQFF
>TRBJ2-7|.|TRBV5-8|TRBD1
CASSLGQGEQYF
>TRBJ2-1|.|TRBV7-6|.
CASSLVVGLGDGEQFF
>TRBJ2-7|few|TRBV28|.
CASAPSYEQYF
>TRBJ1-2|once|TRBV28|.
CASWGQQANYGYTF
>TRBJ2-4|.|TRBV11-2|TRBD2
CASSLTSDGQYF
>TRBJ1-2|.|TRBV4-1|.
CASSQEGAGPANYGYTF
>TRBJ1-2|few|TRBV2|TRBD1
CASRTGLGYTF
>TRBJ2-3|once|TRBV15|TRBD2
CATPGLAGGGCSDTQYF
>TRBJ2-7|.|TRBV29-1|TRBD1
CSVEGQGAYEQYF
>TRBJ2-7|.|TRBV2|.
CASSDPQTGSHEQYF
>TRBJ2-7|.|TRBV7-9|.
CASSYREAYEQYF
>TRBJ1-2|.|TRBV28|TRBD1
CASTEARGLNYGYTF